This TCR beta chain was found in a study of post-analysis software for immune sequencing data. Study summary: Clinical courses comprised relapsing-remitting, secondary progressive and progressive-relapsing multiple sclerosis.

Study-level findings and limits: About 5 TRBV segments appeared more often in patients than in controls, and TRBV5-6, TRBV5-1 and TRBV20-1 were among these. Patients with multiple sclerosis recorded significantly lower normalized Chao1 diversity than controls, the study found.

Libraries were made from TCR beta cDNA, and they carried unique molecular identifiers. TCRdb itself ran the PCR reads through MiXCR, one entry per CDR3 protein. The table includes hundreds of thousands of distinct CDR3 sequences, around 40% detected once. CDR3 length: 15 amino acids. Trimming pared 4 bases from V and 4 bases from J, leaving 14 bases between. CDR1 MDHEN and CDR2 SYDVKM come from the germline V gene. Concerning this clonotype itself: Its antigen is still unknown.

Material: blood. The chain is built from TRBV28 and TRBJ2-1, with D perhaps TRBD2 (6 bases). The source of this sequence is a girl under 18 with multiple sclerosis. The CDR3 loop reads CASSSYGLSYNEQFF. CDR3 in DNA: TGTGCCAGCAGTTCCTACGGACTATCTTACAATGAGCAGTTCTTC.